This T cell receptor beta chain comes out of a study of beta chain features in type 1 diabetes. This CDR3 region has 15 residues. Germline V CDR1 and CDR2: GTSNPN, SVGIG (reference sequence). V gave up 0 bases and J gave up 6 bases, with 15 bases separating them. General study results and limits: In all four CD4+ subsets, TCRB CDR3 length was significantly, moderately reduced in type 1 diabetes. Comparison showed that naive, central memory and Treg TCRB repertoires appeared more similar among patients than among healthy donors.

Since all of the isolated RNA was reverse transcribed, expressed TCRB transcripts were what got sequenced. Using immunoSEQ multiplex PCR, the repertoire was profiled, and TCRdb retains in-frame clones only, with some absent. The sample includes about 740,000 clones, roughly 12% of them seen just once. In this sample, this clone turned up a few times. What it binds is unknown. The clonotype originates from a man in his late teens or twenties with type 1 diabetes. Material for sequencing was naive CD4+ T cells from blood. The V call is TRBV30, the J call TRBJ1-5; D remains unclear. CDR3 loop: CAWSVSTLFGQPQHF. The DNA of the CDR3 is TGTGCCTGGAGTGTATCGACCCTCTTCGGTCAGCCCCAGCATTTT.